This entry describes one T cell receptor (beta chain). The source of the sample is a study of blood T cell repertoires in COVID-19. Study background: Samples representing acute and convalescent COVID-19 were sourced from the United States, Italy and Spain. The analysed material was cDNA or gDNA that came from T cells, B-cell-depleted T cells, or PBMCs.

Germline CDR1 and CDR2: SGHTA and FQGNSA. V lost 5 bases to trimming and J lost 6 bases, with 11 bases between them. The CDR3 has 13 amino acids. As processed by the authors: From reference gene primer amplification, estimates of nucleated cell counts were derived. The repertoire was sequenced with immunoSEQ multiplex PCR; TCRdb's copy has only in-frame clones and lacks some. The DNA was the basis for D and trimming; V, J and clone size are from that table. The sample lists around 300,000 clones; over 75% were seen once. The sample comprised peripheral blood. The chain combines TRBV7-2 with TRBJ1-5; TRBD1 might be the D (5 bases). The TCR was taken from a middle-aged man with active or convalescent COVID-19. CDR3 DNA: TGTGCCAGCAGCCCCGGCGGGACTCAGCCCCAGCATTTT. This translates into CASSPGGTQPQHF.